These 12 T cell receptor beta chains came from one sample sequenced in a study of PD-1 blockade in classical Hodgkin lymphoma. Every patient experienced relapse after autologous stem cell transplantation, and brentuximab vedotin exposure varied. The assay was immunoSEQ multiplex PCR, and TCRdb's table has in-frame clones only and misses some. The table shows about 40,000 clones, with over 70% occurring only once. Specimen: peripheral blood mononuclear cells (PBMCs), collected at baseline. The receptors originated from a human donor with classical Hodgkin lymphoma.

This clone turned up a few times. This sequence joins TRBV7-9 and TRBJ1-2; D is ambiguous. The CDR3 totals 11 residues. The V gene's germline CDR1 is SEHNR and CDR2 FQNEAQ (reference sequence). Trimming left V 2 bases short and J 2 bases short, with 0 bases between. The CDR3 DNA reads TGTGCCAGCAGCTTAAACTATGGCTACACCTTC. This sequence encodes CASSLNYGYTF.

The chain couples TRBV5-5 to TRBJ2-7; 9 positions match TRBD1. The CDR3 covers 16 residues. Germline loops: CDR1 SGHKS, CDR2 YYEKEE (reference sequence). V dropped 5 bases and J dropped 0; count of bases not matched to a gene: 9. The CDR3 region has the DNA TGTGCCAGCAGTTTAACCGGGACAGGGATCTCCTACGAGCAGTACTTC. This gives the protein CASSLTGTGISYEQYF.

The chain uses TRBV6-5 and TRBJ1-4, with D hard to call. CDR1 is MNHEY and CDR2 is SVGAGI in the germline V gene. The V end lost 0 bases, the J end lost 8 bases, and 16 bases lay between the germline ends. This CDR3 is built from 16 residues. The CDR3 spells CASSYSIDKGKEKLFF. The DNA for the CDR3 is TGTGCCAGCAGTTACTCCATAGACAAAGGAAAGGAAAAACTGTTTTTT.

The rearrangement joins TRBV7-8 to TRBJ2-3; no clear D gene. The CDR3 sequence is 14 residues long. Germline V gene sequence: CDR1 SGHVS, CDR2 FQNEAQ. The ends were cut back, 3 bases at V and 0 bases at J, with 7 bases in the middle. CDR3 sequence: CASSLAFSTDTQYF. The CDR3 region has the DNA TGTGCCAGCAGCTTGGCCTTCAGCACAGATACGCAGTATTTT.

This clone was seen a handful of times. This chain connects TRBV9 to TRBJ2-7; TRBD2 agrees at 8 bases. The CDR3 has 17 amino acids. Unmatched junction bases numbered 16, after V lost 4 bases and J lost 4 bases. CDR1 and CDR2 (germline): SGDLS, YYNGEE. Here the CDR3 reads CASSLGSRAGGQYEQYF. The CDR3 DNA sequence: TGTGCCAGCAGCCTCGGCAGTCGGGCGGGGGGCCAATACGAGCAGTACTTC.

This CDR3 is CASSIQDGAYEQYF. The CDR3 DNA sequence: TGTGCCAGTAGTATCCAGGACGGGGCCTACGAGCAGTACTTC. The V gene is TRBV19, the J gene TRBJ2-7, with a tentative D call TRBD2 (5 bases). V dropped 3 bases and J dropped 2 bases, with 11 bases sitting between them. Germline V gene data show CDR1 as LNHDA and CDR2 as SQIVND (reference sequence). The CDR3 extends over 14 amino acids.

V is TRBV2 and J is TRBJ2-3, with D possibly called TRBD1 or TRBD2 (5 bases each). This CDR3 region has 14 residues. In germline, CDR1 is SNHLY, CDR2 FYNNEI. Deletions cut 6 bases from V and 0 bases from J, with 10 bases between. CDR3 amino acids: CASRPGLSTDTQYF. In nucleotides, the CDR3 is TGTGCCAGCAGGCCGGGGCTAAGCACAGATACGCAGTATTTT.

This clone has a single count. V and J are TRBV7-4 and TRBJ2-7, with D perhaps matching TRBD1 (6 bases). The CDR3 loop spans 17 amino acids. Germline V gene lookup returns CDR1 SGHVT and CDR2 SQSDAQ. V was shortened by 10 bases and J by 0 bases, with 25 bases between the two germline ends. The CDR3 here is CATHPQIRTDCSYEQYF. CDR3 nucleotides: TGTGCCACCCACCCCCAGATCCGGACAGACTGCTCCTACGAGCAGTACTTC.

The V gene is TRBV7-2, the J gene TRBJ2-7, with D maybe TRBD2 (6 bases). V lost 0 bases to trimming and J lost 3 bases, with 6 bases between them. Looked up from germline, CDR1 is SGHTA and CDR2 is FQGNSA. CDR3 length equals 13 residues. The CDR3 coding sequence is TGTGCCAGCAGCTTAGCGGAGGGCTACGAGCAGTACTTC. Residues: CASSLAEGYEQYF.

This chain links TRBV10-3 with TRBJ2-1; 10 positions agree with TRBD1. Looked up from germline, CDR1 is ENHRY and CDR2 is SYGVKD. V trimming: 5 bases; J trimming: 2 bases; junction bases outside the gene matches: 3. The CDR3 runs 15 residues. The DNA for the CDR3 is TGTGCCATCAGTTCCGGACAGGGGGCCTACAATGAGCAGTTCTTC. Translation gives CAISSGQGAYNEQFF.

This rearrangement joins TRBV9 to TRBJ2-1; D is unclear. Germline V gene sequence: CDR1 SGDLS, CDR2 YYNGEE. The V gene lost 1 base and the J gene lost 0 bases, with 5 bases spanning the gap. The CDR3 runs 14 residues. CDR3 bases: TGTGCCAGCAGCGTAATTAGCTCCTACAATGAGCAGTTCTTC. This codes for CASSVISSYNEQFF.

In this sample, this clone turned up once. The chain uses TRBV27 and TRBJ2-3; D unresolved. Germline CDR1 MNHEY, CDR2 SMNVEV (reference sequence). This CDR3 has 13 residues. With 6 bases removed from V and 0 bases from J, the gap between germline ends came to 7 bases. DNA of the CDR3: TGTGCCAGCAGGCATGGAAGCACAGATACGCAGTATTTT. This gives the protein CASRHGSTDTQYF.